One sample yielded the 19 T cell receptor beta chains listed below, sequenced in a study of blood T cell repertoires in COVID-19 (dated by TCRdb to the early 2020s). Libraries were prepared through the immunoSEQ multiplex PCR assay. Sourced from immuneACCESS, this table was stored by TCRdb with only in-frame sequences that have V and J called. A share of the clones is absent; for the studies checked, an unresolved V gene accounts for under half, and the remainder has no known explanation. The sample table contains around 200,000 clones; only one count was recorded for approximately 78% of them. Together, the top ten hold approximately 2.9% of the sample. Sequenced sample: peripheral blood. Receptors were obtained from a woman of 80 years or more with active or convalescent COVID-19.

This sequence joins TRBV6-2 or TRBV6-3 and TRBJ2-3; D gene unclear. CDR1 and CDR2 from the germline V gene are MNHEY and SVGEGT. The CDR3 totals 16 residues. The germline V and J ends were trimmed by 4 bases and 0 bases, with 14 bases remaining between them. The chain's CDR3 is CASSFLRRGSTDTQYF. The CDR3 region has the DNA TGTGCCAGCAGTTTTCTTCGCAGAGGAAGCACAGATACGCAGTATTTT.

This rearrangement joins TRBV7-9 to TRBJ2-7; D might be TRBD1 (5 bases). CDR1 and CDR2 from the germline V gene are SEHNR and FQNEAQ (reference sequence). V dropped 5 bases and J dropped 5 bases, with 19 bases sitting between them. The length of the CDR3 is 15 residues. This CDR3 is CASSGLLGLRDEQYF. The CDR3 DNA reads TGTGCCAGCAGCGGCCTTTTGGGGCTTCGGGACGAGCAGTACTTC.

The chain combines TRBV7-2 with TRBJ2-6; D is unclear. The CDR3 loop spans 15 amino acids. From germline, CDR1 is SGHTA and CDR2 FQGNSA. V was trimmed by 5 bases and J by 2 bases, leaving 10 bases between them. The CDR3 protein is CASSQRHPGANVLTF. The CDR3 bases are TGTGCCAGCAGCCAACGACACCCTGGGGCCAACGTCCTGACTTTC.

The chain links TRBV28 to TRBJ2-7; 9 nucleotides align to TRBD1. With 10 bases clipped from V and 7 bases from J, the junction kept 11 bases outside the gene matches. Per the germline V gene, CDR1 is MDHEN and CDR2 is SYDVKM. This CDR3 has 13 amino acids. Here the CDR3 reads CATLDRGRGEQYF. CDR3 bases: TGTGCCACCCTGGACAGGGGACGTGGGGAGCAGTACTTC.

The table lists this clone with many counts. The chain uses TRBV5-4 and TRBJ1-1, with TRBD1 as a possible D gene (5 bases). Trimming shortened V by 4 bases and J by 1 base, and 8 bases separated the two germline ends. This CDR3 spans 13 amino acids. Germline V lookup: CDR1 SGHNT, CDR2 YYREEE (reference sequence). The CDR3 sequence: CASSIDRNTEAFF. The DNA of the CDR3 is TGTGCCAGCAGCATCGACAGGAACACTGAAGCTTTCTTT.

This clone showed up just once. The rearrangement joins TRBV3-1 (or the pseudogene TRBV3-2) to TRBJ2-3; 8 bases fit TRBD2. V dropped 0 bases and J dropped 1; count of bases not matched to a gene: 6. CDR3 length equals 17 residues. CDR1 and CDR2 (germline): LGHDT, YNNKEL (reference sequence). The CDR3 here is CASSQERGLGRTDTQYF. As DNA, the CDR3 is TGTGCCAGCAGCCAAGAAAGGGGACTAGGGCGCACAGATACGCAGTATTTT.

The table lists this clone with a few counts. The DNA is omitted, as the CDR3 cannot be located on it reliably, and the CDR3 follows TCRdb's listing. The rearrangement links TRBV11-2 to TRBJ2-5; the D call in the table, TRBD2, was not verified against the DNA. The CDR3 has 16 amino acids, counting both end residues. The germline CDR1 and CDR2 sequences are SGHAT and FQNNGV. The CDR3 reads CASSLQGLAGTSGQYF.

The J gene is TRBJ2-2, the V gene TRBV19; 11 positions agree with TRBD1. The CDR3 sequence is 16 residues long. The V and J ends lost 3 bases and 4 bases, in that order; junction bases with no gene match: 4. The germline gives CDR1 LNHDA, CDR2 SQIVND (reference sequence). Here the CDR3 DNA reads TGTGCCAGTAGTATTCAGGGGACAGGGGGCACCGGGGAGCTGTTTTTT. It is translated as CASSIQGTGGTGELFF.

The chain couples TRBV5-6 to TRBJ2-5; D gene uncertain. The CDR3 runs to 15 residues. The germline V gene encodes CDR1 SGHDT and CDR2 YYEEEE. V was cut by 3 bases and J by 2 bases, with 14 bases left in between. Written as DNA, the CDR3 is TGTGCCAGCAGCTCGCCAACAATGTATCAAGAGACCCAGTACTTC. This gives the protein CASSSPTMYQETQYF.

CDR3 region: CASSRQGANTGELFF. The CDR3 nucleotides read TGCGCCAGCAGTAGGCAGGGGGCGAACACCGGGGAGCTGTTTTTT. This chain connects TRBV5-1 to TRBJ2-2; 7 positions agree with TRBD1. V lost 5 bases, J lost 0 bases, and 4 bases stayed unmatched. The CDR3 extends over 15 amino acids. Per germline, CDR1 SGHRS and CDR2 YFSETQ.

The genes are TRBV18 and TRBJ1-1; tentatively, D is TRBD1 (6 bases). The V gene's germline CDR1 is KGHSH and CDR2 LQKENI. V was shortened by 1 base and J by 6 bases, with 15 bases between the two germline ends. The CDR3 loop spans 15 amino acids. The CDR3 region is CASSPRQGQAAEAFF. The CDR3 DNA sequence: TGTGCCAGCTCACCACGGCAGGGGCAGGCGGCTGAAGCTTTCTTT. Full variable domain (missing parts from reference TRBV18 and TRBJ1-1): NAGVMQNPRHLVRRRGQEARLRCSPMKGHSHVYWYRQLPEEGLKFMVYLQKENIIDESGMPKERFSAEFPKEGPSILRIQQVVRGDSAAYFCASSPRQGQAAEAFFGQGTRLTVV.

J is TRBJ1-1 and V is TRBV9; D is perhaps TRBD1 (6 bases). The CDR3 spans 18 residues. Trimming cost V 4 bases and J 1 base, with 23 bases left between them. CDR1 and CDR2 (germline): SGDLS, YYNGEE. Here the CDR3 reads CASSPHPQTAGENTEAFF. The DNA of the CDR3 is TGTGCCAGCAGCCCACACCCACAGACCGCAGGGGAGAACACTGAAGCTTTCTTT.

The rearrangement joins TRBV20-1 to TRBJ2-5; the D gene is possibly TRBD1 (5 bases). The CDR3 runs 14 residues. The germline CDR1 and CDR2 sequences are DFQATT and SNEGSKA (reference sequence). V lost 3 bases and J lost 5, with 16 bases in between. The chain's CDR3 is CSASFQGYVETQYF. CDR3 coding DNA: TGCAGTGCTAGTTTCCAGGGCTATGTGGAGACCCAGTACTTC.

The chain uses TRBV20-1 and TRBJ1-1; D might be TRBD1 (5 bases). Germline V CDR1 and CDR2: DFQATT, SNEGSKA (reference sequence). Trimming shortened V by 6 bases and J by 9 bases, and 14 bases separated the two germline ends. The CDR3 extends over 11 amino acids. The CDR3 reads CSAQWTIQAFF. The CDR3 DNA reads TGCAGTGCCCAGTGGACAATTCAAGCTTTCTTT.

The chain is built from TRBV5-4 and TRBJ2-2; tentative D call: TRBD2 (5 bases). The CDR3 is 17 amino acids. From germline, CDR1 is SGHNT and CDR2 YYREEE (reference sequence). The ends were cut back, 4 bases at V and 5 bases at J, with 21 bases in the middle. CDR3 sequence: CASSTESALRGTGELFF. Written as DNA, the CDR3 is TGTGCCAGCAGCACAGAGTCGGCCCTCAGAGGGACCGGGGAGCTGTTTTTT.

CDR3 loop: CASSYNPGQGTTNEKLFF. The CDR3 nucleotides are TGTGCCAGCAGCTACAATCCGGGACAGGGGACAACTAATGAAAAACTGTTTTTT. V usage is TRBV5-8 and J usage is TRBJ1-4, with 10 bases lining up with TRBD1. The V gene's germline CDR1 is SGHTS and CDR2 YDEGEE. The J segment lost 0 bases and the V segment lost 3 bases, leaving 8 bases of the junction unmatched. The CDR3 is 18 residues long. The full variable domain, with the rest looked up from reference TRBV5-8 and TRBJ1-4, is EAGVTQSPTHLIKTRGQQATLRCSPISGHTSVYWYQQALGLGLQFLLWYDEGEERNRGNFPPRFSGRQFPNYSSELNVNALELEDSALYLCASSYNPGQGTTNEKLFFGSGTQLSVL.

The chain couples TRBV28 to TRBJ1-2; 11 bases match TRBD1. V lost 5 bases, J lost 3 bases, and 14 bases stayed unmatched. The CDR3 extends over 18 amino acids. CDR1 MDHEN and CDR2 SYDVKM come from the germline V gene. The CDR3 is CASSPYPGQGDLHYGYTF. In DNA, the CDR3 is TGTGCCAGCAGTCCATACCCGGGACAGGGGGATCTTCACTATGGCTACACCTTC.

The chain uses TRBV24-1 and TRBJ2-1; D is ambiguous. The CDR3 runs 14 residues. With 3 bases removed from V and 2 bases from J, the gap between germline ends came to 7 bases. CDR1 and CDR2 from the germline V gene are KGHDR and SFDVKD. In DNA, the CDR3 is TGTGCCACCAGTGATATCAACACCTACAATGAGCAGTTCTTC. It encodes CATSDINTYNEQFF.

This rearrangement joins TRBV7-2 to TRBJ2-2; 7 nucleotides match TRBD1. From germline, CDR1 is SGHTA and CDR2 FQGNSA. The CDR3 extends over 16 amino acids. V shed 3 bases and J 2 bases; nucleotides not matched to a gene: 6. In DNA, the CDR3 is TGTGCCAGCAGCTTTACAGGGGTAACTAACACCGGGGAGCTGTTTTTT. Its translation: CASSFTGVTNTGELFF.